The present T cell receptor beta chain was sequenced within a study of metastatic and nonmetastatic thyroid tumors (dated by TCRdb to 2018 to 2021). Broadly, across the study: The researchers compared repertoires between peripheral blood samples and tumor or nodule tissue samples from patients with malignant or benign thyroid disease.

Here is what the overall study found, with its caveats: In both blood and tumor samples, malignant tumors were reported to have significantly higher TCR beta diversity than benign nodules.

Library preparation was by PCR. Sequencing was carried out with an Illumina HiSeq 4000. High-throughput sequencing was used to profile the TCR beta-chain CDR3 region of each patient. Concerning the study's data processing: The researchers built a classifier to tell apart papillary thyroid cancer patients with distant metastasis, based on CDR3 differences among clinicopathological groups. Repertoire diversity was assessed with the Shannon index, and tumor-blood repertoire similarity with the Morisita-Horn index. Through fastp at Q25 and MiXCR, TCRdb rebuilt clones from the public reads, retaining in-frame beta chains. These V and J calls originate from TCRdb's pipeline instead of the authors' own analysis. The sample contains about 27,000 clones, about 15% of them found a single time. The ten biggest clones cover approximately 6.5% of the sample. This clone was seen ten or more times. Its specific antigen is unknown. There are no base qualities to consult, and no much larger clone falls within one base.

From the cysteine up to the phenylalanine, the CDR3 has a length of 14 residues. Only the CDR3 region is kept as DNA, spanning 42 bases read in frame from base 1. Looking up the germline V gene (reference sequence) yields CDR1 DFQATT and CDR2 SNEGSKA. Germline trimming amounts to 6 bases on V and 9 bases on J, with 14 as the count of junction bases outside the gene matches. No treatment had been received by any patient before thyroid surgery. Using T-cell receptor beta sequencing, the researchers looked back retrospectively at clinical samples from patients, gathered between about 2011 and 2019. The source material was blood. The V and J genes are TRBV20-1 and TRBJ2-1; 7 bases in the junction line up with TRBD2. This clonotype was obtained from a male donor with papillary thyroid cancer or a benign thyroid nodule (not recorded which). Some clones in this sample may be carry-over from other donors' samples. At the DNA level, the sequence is TGCAGTGCCGCTTCCGGGACTACCGGTAGTGAGCAGTTCTTC. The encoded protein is CSAASGTTGSEQFF.